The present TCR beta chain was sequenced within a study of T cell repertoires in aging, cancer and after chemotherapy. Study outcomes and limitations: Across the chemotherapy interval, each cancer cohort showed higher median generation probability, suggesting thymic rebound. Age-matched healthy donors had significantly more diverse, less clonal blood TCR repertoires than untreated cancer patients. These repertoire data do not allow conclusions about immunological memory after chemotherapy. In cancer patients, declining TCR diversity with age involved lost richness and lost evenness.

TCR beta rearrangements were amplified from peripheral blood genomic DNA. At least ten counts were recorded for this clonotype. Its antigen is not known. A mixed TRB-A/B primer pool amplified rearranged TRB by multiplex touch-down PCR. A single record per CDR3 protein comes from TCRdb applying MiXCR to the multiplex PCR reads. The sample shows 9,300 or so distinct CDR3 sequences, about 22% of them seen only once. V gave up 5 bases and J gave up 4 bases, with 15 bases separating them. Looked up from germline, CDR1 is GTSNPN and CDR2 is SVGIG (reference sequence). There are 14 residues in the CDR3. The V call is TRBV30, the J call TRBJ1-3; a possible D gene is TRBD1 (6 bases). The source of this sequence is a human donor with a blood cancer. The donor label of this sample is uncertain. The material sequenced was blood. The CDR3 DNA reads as TGTGCCTGGGGACTAGGGGGGGACGGAAACACCATATATTTT. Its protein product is CAWGLGGDGNTIYF.